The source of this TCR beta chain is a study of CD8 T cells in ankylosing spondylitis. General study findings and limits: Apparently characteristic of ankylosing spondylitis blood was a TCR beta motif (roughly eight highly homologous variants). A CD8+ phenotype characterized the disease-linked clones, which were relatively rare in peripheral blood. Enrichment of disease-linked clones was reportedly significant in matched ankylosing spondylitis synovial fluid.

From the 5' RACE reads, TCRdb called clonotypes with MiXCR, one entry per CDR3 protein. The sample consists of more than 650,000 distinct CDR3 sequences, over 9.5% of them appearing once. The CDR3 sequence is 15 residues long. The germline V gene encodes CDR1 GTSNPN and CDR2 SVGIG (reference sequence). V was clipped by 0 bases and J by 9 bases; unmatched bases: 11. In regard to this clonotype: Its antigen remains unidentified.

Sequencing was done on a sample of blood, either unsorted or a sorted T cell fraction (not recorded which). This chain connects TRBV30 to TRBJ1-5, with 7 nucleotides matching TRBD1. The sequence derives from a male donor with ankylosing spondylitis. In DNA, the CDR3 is TGTGCCTGGAGTGTACTAGTAACAGGGGTAGCGCCCCAGCATTTT. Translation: CAWSVLVTGVAPQHF.